A single sample gave rise to the 30 T cell receptor beta chains below, sequenced in a study of response to subunit inactivated influenza vaccine. TCRdb independently ran MiXCR on the RT-PCR reads; one entry per CDR3 protein. The sample gives 750,000 to 850,000 distinct CDR3 sequences, less than 20% of which show up once; approximately 10% is in the top ten. The material sequenced was PBMCs from blood, taken 5 days after vaccination. The receptors come from a man aged 45 to 65 who received an inactivated influenza vaccine.

There are a few counts of this clonotype. J is TRBJ1-5 and V is TRBV20-1, with D hard to call. In germline, CDR1 is DFQATT, CDR2 SNEGSKA (reference sequence). The CDR3 has 13 residues. V was clipped by 5 bases and J by 4 bases, with 12 bases between them. CDR3 DNA sequence: TGCAGTGCTCGTTCTTCTACAAATCAGCCCCAGCATTTT. Protein: CSARSSTNQPQHF.

The CDR3 region has the DNA TGTGCCACTCGACAACTTTCGAACACCGGGGAGCTGTTTTTT. Protein product: CATRQLSNTGELFF. The chain carries TRBV27 and TRBJ2-2; D unclear. Germline V gene data show CDR1 as MNHEY and CDR2 as SMNVEV (reference sequence). With 10 bases removed from V and 0 bases from J, the gap between germline ends came to 12 bases. This CDR3 contains 14 residues.

CDR3 amino acids: CASSREQQHPDTQYF. The CDR3 DNA reads TGTGCCAGCAGCAGAGAACAGCAGCATCCGGATACGCAGTATTTT. The chain uses TRBV14 and TRBJ2-3, with unresolved D. The ends were cut back, 5 bases at V and 6 bases at J, with 18 bases in the middle. Per germline, CDR1 SGHDN and CDR2 FVKESK. This CDR3 is 15 amino acids long.

The V and J genes are TRBV27 and TRBJ2-7; D gene ambiguous. The CDR3 contains 14 residues. The V end lost 5 bases, the J end lost 3 bases, and 14 bases lay between the germline ends. CDR1 and CDR2 from the germline V gene are MNHEY and SMNVEV (reference sequence). CDR3 bases: TGTGCCAGCAGTCAATGGACCAATCACTACGAGCAGTACTTC. This encodes CASSQWTNHYEQYF.

This chain joins TRBV29-1 and TRBJ1-1; 10 nucleotides line up with TRBD1. Germline CDR1 reads SQVTM; CDR2 reads ANQGSEA. Unmatched junction bases numbered 10, after V lost 5 bases and J lost 4 bases. The CDR3 totals 15 residues. CDR3 nucleotides: TGCAGCGTTAAACCTGGACAGGGGGTGGGCACTGAAGCTTTCTTT. This translates into CSVKPGQGVGTEAFF.

This clonotype was picked up a small number of times. The chain recombines TRBV10-1 with TRBJ2-7; D is uncertain. V shed 5 bases and J shed 4 bases, with 18 bases lying between them. There are 15 residues in the CDR3. Germline CDR1 and CDR2: WNHNN and SYGVQD (reference sequence). The CDR3 here is CASSPTTSADYEQYF. In DNA, the CDR3 is TGCGCCAGCAGTCCTACTACCTCGGCGGATTACGAGCAGTACTTC.

This clonotype turned up a few times. The chain couples TRBV10-3 to TRBJ2-2, with a possible D match to TRBD1 (6 bases). Germline-derived CDR1 and CDR2 are ENHRY and SYGVKD. Trimming cost V 4 bases and J 0 bases, with 6 bases left between them. The length of the CDR3 is 14 residues. CDR3 bases: TGTGCCATCAGTGGACAGGCGAACACCGGGGAGCTGTTTTTT. Translation gives CAISGQANTGELFF.

This clonotype was counted a few times. The chain employs TRBV13 and TRBJ1-4; D unresolved. V lost 1 base to trimming and J lost 0 bases, with 9 bases between them. The germline gives CDR1 PRHDT, CDR2 FYEKMQ (reference sequence). The CDR3 totals 16 residues. The CDR3 reads CASSLVDGATNEKLFF. As DNA, the CDR3 is TGTGCCAGCAGCTTAGTAGACGGTGCAACTAATGAAAAACTGTTTTTT.

This clonotype turned up a few times. This sequence joins TRBV20-1 and TRBJ2-7; 8 nucleotides match TRBD1. CDR1 DFQATT and CDR2 SNEGSKA come from the germline V gene (reference sequence). V lost 4 bases and J lost 1; bases outside the gene matches: 9. This CDR3 is 15 amino acids long. The CDR3 nucleotides are TGCAGTGCTAACGAACCGAGGACAGGGTCCTACGAGCAGTACTTC. This encodes CSANEPRTGSYEQYF.

The gene calls are TRBV7-2 and TRBJ2-7; TRBD1 aligns across 7 bases. V dropped 5 bases and J dropped 4; count of bases not matched to a gene: 5. Germline V gene lookup returns CDR1 SGHTA and CDR2 FQGNSA. The CDR3 runs 13 residues. This chain's CDR3 is CASSPLQGYEQYF. CDR3 DNA sequence: TGTGCCAGCAGCCCGCTACAGGGGTACGAGCAGTACTTC.

CDR3: CASSLQEPFEQFF. The CDR3 DNA reads TGCGCCAGCAGCCTTCAAGAGCCATTTGAGCAGTTCTTC. The chain combines TRBV5-1 with TRBJ2-1; D remains ambiguous. The V end lost 4 bases, the J end lost 9 bases, and 14 bases lay between the germline ends. Germline lookup yields CDR1 SGHRS and CDR2 YFSETQ. The CDR3 runs to 13 residues.

Many counts were recorded for this clonotype. The chain carries TRBV9 and TRBJ2-1; no definite D call. CDR1 is SGDLS, CDR2 YYNGEE, per germline. The CDR3 has 14 amino acids. V was pared by 0 bases and J by 4 bases, with 8 bases between. Here the CDR3 reads CASSVAGLYNEQFF. CDR3 coding DNA: TGTGCCAGCAGCGTAGCCGGGTTGTACAATGAGCAGTTCTTC.

This clonotype was detected many times. The gene calls are TRBV6-1 and TRBJ2-1, with TRBD2 identical over 13 bases. Germline CDR1 reads MNHNS; CDR2 reads SASEGT. With V trimmed by 6 bases and J by 7 bases, 3 bases remained unmatched. The CDR3 length is 14 residues. CDR3 loop: CASSKTSGGNEQFF. The CDR3 coding sequence is TGTGCCAGCAGCAAGACTAGCGGGGGGAATGAGCAGTTCTTC.

This chain links TRBV15 with TRBJ2-1, with 10 bases lining up with TRBD2. Germline CDR1 and CDR2: LNHNV and YYDKDF (reference sequence). The CDR3 loop spans 15 amino acids. With 0 bases clipped from V and 7 bases from J, the junction kept 3 bases outside the gene matches. The CDR3 here is CATSRELAGMNEQFF. Here the CDR3 DNA reads TGTGCCACCAGCAGAGAACTAGCGGGAATGAATGAGCAGTTCTTC.

This clonotype turned up a few times. The chain has TRBV7-9 and TRBJ1-5; D unresolved. CDR1 is SEHNR, CDR2 FQNEAQ, per germline (reference sequence). This CDR3 has 14 amino acids. Deletions cut 4 bases from V and 9 bases from J, with 16 bases between. The CDR3 DNA sequence: TGTGCCAGCAGCTCGTCGGACGGCTTCGCGCCCCAGCATTTT. Its translation is CASSSSDGFAPQHF.

The rearrangement uses TRBV25-1 and TRBJ2-3; no reliable D call. Germline CDR1 is MGHDK and CDR2 is SYGVNS. The CDR3 consists of 12 residues. Trimming cost V 1 base and J 5 bases, with 4 bases left between them. CDR3 residues: CASSELEDTQYF. As DNA, the CDR3 is TGTGCCAGCAGTGAATTGGAAGATACGCAGTATTTT.

In its sample, this clonotype was seen many times. The chain has TRBV12-3 or TRBV12-4 and TRBJ2-1; 13 nucleotides line up with TRBD2. V lost 6 bases, J lost 7 bases, and 6 bases stayed unmatched. There are 15 residues in the CDR3. The CDR3 protein is CASRLAGGPGNEQFF. CDR3 in DNA: TGTGCCAGCAGACTAGCGGGGGGGCCGGGGAATGAGCAGTTCTTC.

Many counts were recorded for this clonotype. The rearrangement joins TRBV5-1 to TRBJ2-1; TRBD2 is a possible D gene (5 bases). With 0 bases removed from V and 9 bases from J, the gap between germline ends came to 10 bases. The CDR3 length is 13 residues. Germline-derived CDR1 and CDR2 are SGHRS and YFSETQ. The CDR3 nucleotides are TGCGCCAGCAGCTTGGATCGAGGAGGTGAGCAGTTCTTC. Its protein is CASSLDRGGEQFF.

V is TRBV6-5 and J is TRBJ2-7; 7 bases align to TRBD2. Trimming cost V 4 bases and J 3 bases; bases outside gene matches: 6. Germline V gene sequence: CDR1 MNHEY, CDR2 SVGAGI. This CDR3 contains 14 residues. The CDR3: CASSLASGDYEQYF. CDR3 nucleotides: TGTGCCAGCAGTTTGGCTAGCGGCGACTACGAGCAGTACTTC.

The chain combines TRBV24-1 with TRBJ2-7; 8 positions agree with TRBD2. V lost 0 bases and J lost 2; bases outside the gene matches: 14. This CDR3 contains 19 residues. Germline V gene data show CDR1 as KGHDR and CDR2 as SFDVKD. The DNA for the CDR3 is TGTGCCACCAGTGATTTGGAGCGGGAGAGTATCGGGGGGCCCTACGAGCAGTACTTC. It translates to CATSDLERESIGGPYEQYF.

The V call is TRBV28, the J call TRBJ1-1; D possibly corresponds to TRBD1 (6 bases). The germline CDR1 and CDR2 sequences are MDHEN and SYDVKM. This CDR3 comprises 13 residues. The germline V and J ends were trimmed by 6 bases and 4 bases, with 12 bases remaining between them. The CDR3 bases are TGTGCCAGCAGCCGGGACACCGTCACTGAAGCTTTCTTT. Residues: CASSRDTVTEAFF.

The chain is built from TRBV21-1 and TRBJ2-7; TRBD2, the D gene given by the table, was not confirmed from the DNA. TRBV21-1 is designated a pseudogene. The CDR3 runs 17 residues. CDR3 in amino acids: CASSKRTSGAGVYEQYF. As DNA, the CDR3 is TGTGCCAGCAGCAAACGGACTAGCGGGGCTGGGGTCTACGAGCAGTACTTC.

This clonotype has just a few counts. The CDR3 reads CASTLRGGNTEAFF. The DNA for the CDR3 is TGTGCCAGCACCCTTAGGGGGGGGAACACTGAAGCTTTCTTT. The chain is built from TRBV12-3 or TRBV12-4 and TRBJ1-1, with D perhaps TRBD1 (6 bases). Trimming removed 7 bases at V and 1 base at J, with 13 bases between. The CDR3 spans 14 residues.

This clonotype was found many times. This chain connects TRBV12-3 or TRBV12-4 to TRBJ2-7, with D perhaps being TRBD1 or TRBD2 (5 bases each). The V gene lost 2 bases and the J gene lost 6 bases, with 11 bases spanning the gap. The CDR3 has 13 amino acids. The CDR3 DNA is TGTGCCAGCAGTTTAATTACCGGGGCCGAGCAGTACTTC. Amino acid sequence: CASSLITGAEQYF.

Ten or more counts support this clonotype. The chain is built from TRBV25-1 and TRBJ2-1, with D perhaps matching TRBD1 (6 bases). V lost 5 bases, J lost 8 bases, and 16 bases lay in between. There are 14 residues in the CDR3. Germline V CDR1 and CDR2: MGHDK, SYGVNS. The DNA of the CDR3 is TGTGCCAGCAGTCCGCTTACAGGGATCGATGAGCAGTTCTTC. Its protein product is CASSPLTGIDEQFF.

This clonotype was seen at least ten times. This chain connects TRBV7-9 to TRBJ2-1, with 13 positions matching TRBD2. The CDR3 spans 15 residues. Germline V gene data show CDR1 as SEHNR and CDR2 as FQNEAQ (reference sequence). The V gene end was trimmed by 3 bases and the J gene end by 9 bases; junction bases not matched to a gene: 5. The CDR3 sequence: CASSLGLAGTGEQFF. The CDR3 region has the DNA TGTGCCAGCAGCTTGGGACTAGCGGGGACCGGTGAGCAGTTCTTC.

This clonotype was found many times. The chain links TRBV12-3 or TRBV12-4 to TRBJ2-1, with TRBD1 matching over 8 bases. With V trimmed by 3 bases and J by 9 bases, 10 bases remained unmatched. The CDR3 runs to 15 residues. The chain's CDR3 is CASSLTGAREGEQFF. The CDR3 DNA reads as TGTGCCAGCAGTTTGACAGGGGCCCGGGAAGGTGAGCAGTTCTTC.

This clonotype was picked up many times. V is TRBV12-3 or TRBV12-4 and J is TRBJ1-2; D call uncertain. The CDR3 length is 13 residues. V shed 6 bases and J shed 0 bases, with 8 bases lying between them. CDR3 loop: CASSLGTNYGYTF. CDR3 bases: TGTGCCAGCAGCTTGGGGACTAACTATGGCTACACCTTC.

The table lists this clonotype with a few counts. V and J are TRBV15 and TRBJ1-5; D gene ambiguous. There are 15 residues in the CDR3. Germline V CDR1 and CDR2: LNHNV, YYDKDF (reference sequence). V was cut by 1 base and J by 0 bases, with 7 bases left in between. The CDR3 DNA follows: TGTGCCACCAGCAGAGGCAGAGATAGCAATCAGCCCCAGCATTTT. Protein sequence: CATSRGRDSNQPQHF.

This clonotype occurred a few times. The chain recombines TRBV24-1 with TRBJ2-7; possibly TRBD1 for D (6 bases). CDR1 and CDR2 (germline): KGHDR, SFDVKD. V dropped 6 bases and J dropped 2 bases, with 13 bases sitting between them. The CDR3 totals 14 residues. CDR3 in amino acids: CATSPWDTPYEQYF. DNA for the CDR3: TGTGCCACCAGTCCTTGGGACACCCCCTACGAGCAGTACTTC.